Included here is one T cell receptor beta chain sequence, with context. The antigen is undetermined. The data derive from a study of T cell repertoires in cytomegalovirus infection. TCRdb ran MiXCR on the reads and lists one entry per CDR3 protein. The table lists around 530,000 distinct CDR3 sequences, more than 15% of them singletons, with 20% to 30% in the top ten. Study findings and constraints: The cumulative frequency of public TCR beta families distinguished individuals who carried CMV together with the relevant HLA.

The length of the CDR3 is 12 residues. Per the germline V gene, CDR1 is MNHEY and CDR2 is SMNVEV (reference sequence). V was clipped by 6 bases and J by 5 bases, with 8 bases between them. The V gene is TRBV27, the J gene TRBJ2-1; no clear D gene. The clonotype comes from a human donor in good health (CMV status not recorded). Some clones in this sample may be carry-over from other donors' samples. The sample was CD8+ T cells from PBMCs. The CDR3 region is CASSRVDNEQFF. The CDR3 nucleotides read TGTGCCAGCAGCCGAGTAGACAATGAGCAGTTCTTC.